Listed below are T cell receptor beta chains from one sample, sequenced in a study of cytomegalovirus exposure and HLA in healthy donors. Clones were read by immunoSEQ multiplex PCR, and TCRdb kept only the in-frame ones, dropping some. The data contain 200,000 to 250,000 clones, approximately 78% of them singletons. The sample was PBMCs. The receptors shown here come from a woman aged 40 to 49 in good health and CMV-seronegative. The conserved cysteine and the conserved F or W are not part of the CDR3 here. The D gene is left open where the match is weak.

TRBV27,-,ASSLNLGGANEAF
TRBV6-1,TRBD2,ASSGWLAGSYNEQF
TRBV27,-,ASSFRMRGTTEAF
TRBV6-5,-,ASRPPGFTGELF
TRBV6-6,-,ASSDPGTGNRAF
TRBV19,-,ASSKEGRVNQPQH
TRBV2,TRBD2,ASRREATYNEQF
TRBV7-2,TRBD2,ASSLTSGRVADTQY
TRBV11-2,-,ASSLVWGLSSGNTIY
TRBV28,-,ASSGSGGVNEQF
TRBV7-9,TRBD2,AEGSGSRDTQY
TRBV10-3,-,AISADSNQPQH
TRBV5-1,-,ASSLEHRVGGYT
TRBV27,TRBD2,ASSSPSSGRAGEQY
TRBV27,TRBD2,ASRTGLAGSGELF
TRBV19,-,ASSTMVMGDNEQF
TRBV5-1,-,ASSFSWSGANVLT
TRBV7-9,TRBD2,ASSLAITSGRQGAGELF
TRBV30,TRBD1,AWSLDRGYGGYT
TRBV2,-,ASTDLFQEPQH
TRBV6-5,TRBD2,ASSTAGLTETQY
TRBV6-1,TRBD1,ASRGTETLNQPQH
TRBV19,-,ARPPTTGNQPQH
TRBV18,TRBD2,ASSLSSGRRDEQF
TRBV4-1,TRBD1,ASSPQGAGNTEAF
TRBV2,-,ASSVLGLEQY
TRBV5-1,TRBD1,ASSSGQGAGYGYT
TRBV7-3,TRBD2,ASSSIGRAFEQF
TRBV11-2,TRBD1,ASSPMTGGTGKVN
TRBV18,TRBD2,ASSPPNLAAYNEQF
TRBV5-4,TRBD1,ASSPEGGSSTEAF
TRBV4-1,TRBD2,ASGQDWTSGMASHNEQF
TRBV27,TRBD2,ASSSPYLAGANEQF
TRBV6-5,TRBD1,ASSYGTGGARYEQY
TRBV2,TRBD1,ASSEAGGWLVDEQY
TRBV6-6,-,ASEGYNEQF
TRBV28,-,ASSLTQTGGSTEAF
TRBV5-1,-,ASSLALPGDTQY
TRBV30,TRBD2,AWTGGSTDTQY
TRBV7-2,TRBD1,ASSPRGPGQGARNEQF
TRBV6-4,TRBD1,ASSDSRGPYNEQF
TRBV7-6,-,ASSPAANTYEQY
TRBV30,-,AWSRTGNQPQH
TRBV28,TRBD1,ASSFGAAQGASGANVLT
TRBV15,-,ATSRVEGETQY
TRBV2,-,ASRPTGSNEQF
TRBV6-1,-,ASSGRTGFGDTQY
TRBV28,-,ASSSGSSYEQY
TRBV6-1,-,ASYERTGMNTEAF
TRBV4-2,TRBD2,ASSHQGLAGAMGNEQF
TRBV28,-,ATRGGPNEKLF
TRBV15,-,ATWRGDSGNTIY
TRBV7-9,-,ASSILAVLQF
TRBV7-9,-,ASTGTYEQY
TRBV5-8,-,ASSLETLYNEQF